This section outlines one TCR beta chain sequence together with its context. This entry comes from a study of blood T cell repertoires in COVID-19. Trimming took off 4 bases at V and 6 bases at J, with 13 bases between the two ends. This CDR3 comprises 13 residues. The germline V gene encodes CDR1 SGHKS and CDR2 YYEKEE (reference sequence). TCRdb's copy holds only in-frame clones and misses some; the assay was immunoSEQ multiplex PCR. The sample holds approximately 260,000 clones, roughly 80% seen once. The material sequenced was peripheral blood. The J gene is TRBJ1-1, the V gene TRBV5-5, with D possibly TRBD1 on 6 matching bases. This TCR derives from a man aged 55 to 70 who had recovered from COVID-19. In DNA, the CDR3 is TGTGCCAGCAGCCCGGACAGTTTCGCTGAAGCTTTCTTT. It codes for CASSPDSFAEAFF.